These 26 T cell receptor beta chains came from one sample sequenced in a study of cytomegalovirus exposure and HLA in healthy donors. The PCR made use of 60 Vbeta and 13 Jbeta primers. The repertoire was sequenced with immunoSEQ multiplex PCR; TCRdb's copy has only in-frame clones and lacks some. The sample lists some 150,000 clones; roughly 80% were seen once. Sequences were obtained from PBMCs. The receptors originated from a woman aged 40 to 50 in good health and CMV-seronegative.

In nucleotides, the CDR3 is TGTGCCAGCAGCTTAAGATGGGGGGAAAGTGAAAAACTGTTTTTT. This encodes CASSLRWGESEKLFF. This chain uses TRBV11-2 with TRBJ1-4, with D maybe TRBD1 (5 bases). CDR1 is SGHAT, CDR2 FQNNGV, per germline. Trimming shortened V by 2 bases and J by 7 bases, and 14 bases separated the two germline ends. CDR3 length: 15 residues.

The rearrangement links TRBV5-1 to TRBJ2-7; possible D gene TRBD1, 5 bases. Per the germline V gene, CDR1 is SGHRS and CDR2 is YFSETQ. The CDR3 length is 14 residues. Trimming left V 2 bases short and J 5 bases short, with 14 bases between. The CDR3 coding sequence is TGCGCCAGCAGCTTTTATCAGGGAATGGACGAGCAGTACTTC. As protein: CASSFYQGMDEQYF.

This clone has just a few counts. This rearrangement joins TRBV19 to TRBJ2-7; 7 nucleotides line up with TRBD2. CDR1 is LNHDA, CDR2 SQIVND, per germline (reference sequence). V lost 4 bases, J lost 2 bases, and 2 bases stayed unmatched. This CDR3 contains 13 residues. CDR3 amino acids: CASSSGGAYEQYF. The DNA for the CDR3 is TGTGCCAGTAGTAGCGGGGGAGCCTACGAGCAGTACTTC.

This clone was seen ten or more times. Within the sample, other DNA sequences also encode this same CDR3. In DNA, the CDR3 is TGTGCCAGCAGTGAACTGGCAGGGAGCACAGATACGCAGTATTTT. Protein sequence: CASSELAGSTDTQYF. J is TRBJ2-3 and V is TRBV6-1; weak D call: TRBD1 (5 bases). Trimming shortened V by 2 bases and J by 0 bases, and 9 bases separated the two germline ends. This CDR3 has 15 amino acids. Germline V lookup: CDR1 MNHNS, CDR2 SASEGT.

This clone was counted a single time. CDR3 region: CASSRGAQPQHF. Here the CDR3 DNA reads TGTGCCAGCAGCCGGGGAGCTCAGCCCCAGCATTTT. This chain uses TRBV7-8 with TRBJ1-5; the D is unclear. CDR1 and CDR2 (germline): SGHVS, FQNEAQ. Trimming pared 5 bases from V and 6 bases from J, leaving 8 bases between. There are 12 residues in the CDR3.

With regard to this clone: Other DNA sequences within the sample encode an identical CDR3. V usage is TRBV6-5 and J usage is TRBJ2-7, with a tentative D call TRBD1 (6 bases). V lost 10 bases and J lost 2, with 18 bases in between. Looked up from germline, CDR1 is MNHEY and CDR2 is SVGAGI. The length of the CDR3 is 14 residues. DNA of the CDR3: TGTGCCACGCGAGGGGCCAGGGGAGCCTACGAGCAGTACTTC. This sequence encodes CATRGARGAYEQYF.

This clone was seen a single time. J is TRBJ2-7 and V is TRBV10-3, with TRBD2 matching 12 bases. CDR3 length: 16 amino acids. Trimming at V came to 5 bases and at J to 2 bases, leaving 7 bases not matched to a gene. The germline V gene encodes CDR1 ENHRY and CDR2 SYGVKD. CDR3 nucleotides: TGTGCCATCAGTCGGACTAGCGGGGAACCTACCTACGAGCAGTACTTC. Translated: CAISRTSGEPTYEQYF.

This clone turned up a few times. This rearrangement joins TRBV27 to TRBJ2-6; D gene uncertain. Germline loops: CDR1 MNHEY, CDR2 SMNVEV (reference sequence). The length of the CDR3 is 16 residues. V was clipped by 5 bases and J by 2 bases, with 13 bases between them. The CDR3 DNA follows: TGTGCCAGCAGTCCTCATACGGGTGCTGGGGCCAACGTCCTGACTTTC. Encoded protein: CASSPHTGAGANVLTF.

This clone was detected only once. This likely comes from a read error, as the CDR3 has no conserved phenylalanine or tryptophan at its end. Because the CDR3's place on the DNA is in doubt, the DNA is left out and the CDR3 is given as listed by TCRdb. This chain connects TRBV6-4 to TRBJ1-2; TRBD1 is taken as the D call from the table, unchecked against the DNA. CDR1 is MRHNA and CDR2 is SNTAGT in the germline V gene. The CDR3 contains 9 residues when both ends are counted. The CDR3 here is CASRDTALH.

The genes are TRBV6-5 and TRBJ2-7; a weak D match, TRBD2 (5 bases). Germline CDR1 is MNHEY and CDR2 is SVGAGI. The CDR3 is 15 amino acids. Between the trimmed V and J ends, which lost 0 bases and 3 bases, there was a span of 12 bases. The CDR3 coding sequence is TGTGCCAGCAGTTACTCGAAGGGCGGGCACTACGAGCAGTACTTC. Translation gives CASSYSKGGHYEQYF.

The chain is built from TRBV6-1 and TRBJ1-1, with 9 bases matching TRBD1. With V trimmed by 8 bases and J by 3 bases, 7 bases remained unmatched. The germline V gene encodes CDR1 MNHNS and CDR2 SASEGT. The CDR3 runs to 14 residues. The CDR3 DNA sequence: TGTGCCAGCGATTCACAGGGGGCGGACACTGAAGCTTTCTTT. Translating gives CASDSQGADTEAFF.

The chain employs TRBV28 and TRBJ1-1, with a possible D match to TRBD1 (6 bases). CDR1 is MDHEN and CDR2 is SYDVKM in the germline V gene. This CDR3 is built from 15 residues. Between the trimmed V and J ends, which lost 5 bases and 2 bases, there was a span of 15 bases. CDR3 residues: CASSLPGTQNTEAFF. In DNA form, the CDR3 reads TGTGCCAGCAGTCTTCCCGGGACACAAAACACTGAAGCTTTCTTT.

The chain combines TRBV5-1 with TRBJ2-7, with TRBD2 matching over 7 bases. This CDR3 has 17 amino acids. V lost 0 bases to trimming and J lost 5 bases; unmatched junction nucleotides: 14. Germline V CDR1 and CDR2: SGHRS, YFSETQ. CDR3: CASSLGLYGRLLDEQYF. Here the CDR3 DNA reads TGCGCCAGCAGCTTGGGACTCTACGGGAGGCTGCTCGACGAGCAGTACTTC.

V usage is TRBV9 and J usage is TRBJ1-1, with a possible D match to TRBD1 (6 bases). Germline V gives CDR1 SGDLS, CDR2 YYNGEE. The germline V and J ends were trimmed by 0 bases and 6 bases, with 15 bases remaining between them. The CDR3 runs 15 residues. CDR3 nucleotide sequence: TGTGCCAGCAGCGTAGAGGGGGTCTCGACCGCTGAAGCTTTCTTT. It specifies CASSVEGVSTAEAFF.

This clone showed up just once. CDR3 DNA sequence: TGTGCCACCAGCCGCCACGGCTCCTACGAGCAGTACTTC. As protein: CATSRHGSYEQYF. This chain uses TRBV15 with TRBJ2-7, with no clear D. The CDR3 covers 13 residues. Germline CDR1 LNHNV, CDR2 YYDKDF (reference sequence). The germline V and J ends were trimmed by 5 bases and 0 bases, with 8 bases remaining between them.

The chain carries TRBV29-1 and TRBJ2-3; D unresolved. The CDR3 runs 13 residues. V lost 3 bases to trimming and J lost 1 base, with 8 bases between them. Germline V CDR1 and CDR2: SQVTM, ANQGSEA. CDR3 DNA sequence: TGCAGCGTTGACTTAGGAGGCACAGATACGCAGTATTTT. This encodes CSVDLGGTDTQYF.

This chain joins TRBV6-1 and TRBJ2-1; 12 nucleotides match TRBD2. The trim removed 5 bases at V and 7 bases at J, leaving 3 bases unmatched. Germline loops: CDR1 MNHNS, CDR2 SASEGT. The CDR3 length is 14 residues. CDR3 nucleotide sequence: TGTGCCAGCAGTCCTAGCGGGGGGGGGAATGAGCAGTTCTTC. Its translation is CASSPSGGGNEQFF.

The rearrangement uses TRBV19 and TRBJ2-7; possible D gene TRBD1, 6 bases. The CDR3 loop spans 15 amino acids. V was cut by 3 bases and J by 0 bases, with 12 bases left in between. Germline V gene data show CDR1 as LNHDA and CDR2 as SQIVND (reference sequence). DNA of the CDR3: TGTGCCAGTAGTATCGGCTGGGACATCTCCTACGAGCAGTACTTC. Its protein product is CASSIGWDISYEQYF.

V is TRBV5-1 and J is TRBJ1-1; D gene unclear. The CDR3 is 14 residues long. Trimming removed 4 bases from V and 0 bases from J, with 10 bases in between. Germline V gene data show CDR1 as SGHRS and CDR2 as YFSETQ. Here the CDR3 DNA reads TGCGCCAGCAGCCTCGGGAGCATGAACACTGAAGCTTTCTTT. This encodes CASSLGSMNTEAFF.

The gene calls are TRBV7-6 and TRBJ2-2, with a tentative D call TRBD1 (6 bases). The CDR3 totals 14 residues. CDR1 is SGHVS and CDR2 is FNYEAQ in the germline V gene. Trimming took off 5 bases at V and 6 bases at J, with 13 bases between the two ends. CDR3 residues: CASSQMGHSGELFF. CDR3 coding DNA: TGTGCCAGCAGCCAAATGGGACACTCCGGGGAGCTGTTTTTT.

The chain has TRBV6-6 and TRBJ1-1; TRBD1 aligns across 7 bases. The J segment lost 11 bases and the V segment lost 6 bases, leaving 9 bases of the junction unmatched. Germline CDR1 MNHNY, CDR2 SVGAGI (reference sequence). The CDR3 length is 12 residues. The CDR3 region has the DNA TGTGCCAGCAGCCACCAGGGGGGTGGGGCTTTCTTT. Translating it yields CASSHQGGGAFF.

The chain employs TRBV5-4 and TRBJ2-7; the match to TRBD1 covers 9 bases. V lost 4 bases and J lost 3; bases outside the gene matches: 8. Per the germline V gene, CDR1 is SGHNT and CDR2 is YYREEE (reference sequence). The CDR3 contains 15 residues. This chain's CDR3 is CASSRSPDRGYEQYF. CDR3 DNA: TGTGCCAGCAGCCGCTCACCGGACAGGGGCTACGAGCAGTACTTC.

The rearrangement uses TRBV7-2 and TRBJ1-2, with D perhaps TRBD1 (6 bases). The CDR3 extends over 15 amino acids. Germline-derived CDR1 and CDR2 are SGHTA and FQGNSA. Between the trimmed V and J ends, which lost 5 bases and 5 bases, there was a span of 18 bases. CDR3 region: CASSARQDRKYGYTF. In DNA form, the CDR3 reads TGTGCCAGCAGCGCCCGACAGGATCGGAAGTATGGCTACACCTTC.

The chain recombines TRBV19 with TRBJ1-2; 10 bases match TRBD1. Per germline, CDR1 LNHDA and CDR2 SQIVND (reference sequence). V lost 5 bases to trimming and J lost 6 bases; unmatched junction nucleotides: 6. CDR3 size: 14 residues. CDR3 coding DNA: TGTGCCAGTAGTCCGGACAGGGGGAAGGATGGCTACACCTTC. Its protein is CASSPDRGKDGYTF.

This chain links TRBV7-9 with TRBJ2-7; possible D gene TRBD2, 5 bases. Germline CDR1 and CDR2: SEHNR and FQNEAQ (reference sequence). V was clipped by 4 bases and J by 5 bases, with 21 bases between them. The CDR3 runs 16 residues. In nucleotides, the CDR3 is TGTGCCAGCAGCTCCCTCCGGAGGCCCTCCTTCCACGAGCAGTACTTC. It is translated as CASSSLRRPSFHEQYF.

Only a few counts were recorded for this clone. The chain links TRBV4-2 to TRBJ2-2; the D is unclear. The germline V gene has CDR1 LGHNA and CDR2 YNFKEQ. The CDR3 extends over 16 amino acids. Trimming pared 0 bases from V and 1 base from J, leaving 9 bases between. The CDR3 protein is CASSQESAGNTGELFF. CDR3 DNA sequence: TGTGCCAGCAGCCAAGAATCGGCAGGGAACACCGGGGAGCTGTTTTTT.